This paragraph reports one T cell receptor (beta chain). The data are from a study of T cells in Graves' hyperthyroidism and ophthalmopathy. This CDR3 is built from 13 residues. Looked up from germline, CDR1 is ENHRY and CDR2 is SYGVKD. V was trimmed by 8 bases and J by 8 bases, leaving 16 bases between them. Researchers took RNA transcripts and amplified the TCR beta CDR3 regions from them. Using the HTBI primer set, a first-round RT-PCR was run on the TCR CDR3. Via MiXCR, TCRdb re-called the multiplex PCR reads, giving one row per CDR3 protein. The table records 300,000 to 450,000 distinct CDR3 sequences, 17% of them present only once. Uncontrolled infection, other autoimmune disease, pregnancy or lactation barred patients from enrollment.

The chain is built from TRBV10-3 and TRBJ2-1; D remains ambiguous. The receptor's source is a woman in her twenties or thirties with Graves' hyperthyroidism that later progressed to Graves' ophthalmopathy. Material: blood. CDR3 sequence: CAISPRATDEQFF. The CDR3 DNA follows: TGTGCCATCTCCCCTCGGGCAACCGATGAGCAGTTCTTC.